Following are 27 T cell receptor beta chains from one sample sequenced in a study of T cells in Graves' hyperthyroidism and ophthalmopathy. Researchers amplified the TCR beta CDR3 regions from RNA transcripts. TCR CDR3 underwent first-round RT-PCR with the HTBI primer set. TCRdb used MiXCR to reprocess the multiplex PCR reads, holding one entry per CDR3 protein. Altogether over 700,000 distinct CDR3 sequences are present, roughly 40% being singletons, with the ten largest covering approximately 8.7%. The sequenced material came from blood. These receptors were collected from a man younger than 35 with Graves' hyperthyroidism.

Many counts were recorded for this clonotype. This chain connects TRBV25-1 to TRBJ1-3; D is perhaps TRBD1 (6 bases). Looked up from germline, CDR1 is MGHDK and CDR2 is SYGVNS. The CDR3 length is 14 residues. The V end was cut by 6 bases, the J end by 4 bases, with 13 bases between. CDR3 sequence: CASRATGSGNTIYF. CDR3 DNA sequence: TGTGCCAGCAGGGCTACAGGGTCGGGAAACACCATATATTTT.

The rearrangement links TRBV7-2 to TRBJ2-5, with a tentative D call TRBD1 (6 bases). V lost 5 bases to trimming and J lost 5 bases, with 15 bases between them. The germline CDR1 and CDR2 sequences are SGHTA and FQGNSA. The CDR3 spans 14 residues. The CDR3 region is CASSRSGQGETQYF. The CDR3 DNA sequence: TGTGCCAGCAGCCGGAGTGGCCAGGGGGAGACCCAGTACTTC.

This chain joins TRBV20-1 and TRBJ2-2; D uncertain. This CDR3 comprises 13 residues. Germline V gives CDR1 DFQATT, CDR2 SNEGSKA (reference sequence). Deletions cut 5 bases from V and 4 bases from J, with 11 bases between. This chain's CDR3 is CSAGLRGTGELFF. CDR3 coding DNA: TGCAGTGCTGGCCTACGCGGCACCGGGGAGCTGTTTTTT.

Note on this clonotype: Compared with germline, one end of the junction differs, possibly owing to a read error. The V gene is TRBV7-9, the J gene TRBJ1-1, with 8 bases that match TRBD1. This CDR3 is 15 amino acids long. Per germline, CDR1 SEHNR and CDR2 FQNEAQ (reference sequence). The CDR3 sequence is CAGSSATGEHTEAFF. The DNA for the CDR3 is TGTGCCGGCAGCTCTGCGACAGGGGAACACACTGAAGCTTTCTTT.

CDR3 coding DNA: TGTGCCAGTCGACAGCCGAATCAAGAGACCCAGTACTTC. Translation gives CASRQPNQETQYF. The rearrangement uses TRBV2 and TRBJ2-5, with D perhaps TRBD1 (5 bases). This CDR3 spans 13 amino acids. The V gene lost 9 bases and the J gene lost 2 bases, with 13 bases spanning the gap. Germline assignment: CDR1 SNHLY and CDR2 FYNNEI. The variable domain in full, with the rest retrieved from reference TRBV2 and TRBJ2-5, is EPEVTQTPSHQVTQMGQEVILRCVPISNHLYFYWYRQILGQKVEFLVSFYNNEISEKSEIFDDQFSVERPDGSNFTLKIRSTKLEDSAMYFCASRQPNQETQYFGPGTRLLVL.

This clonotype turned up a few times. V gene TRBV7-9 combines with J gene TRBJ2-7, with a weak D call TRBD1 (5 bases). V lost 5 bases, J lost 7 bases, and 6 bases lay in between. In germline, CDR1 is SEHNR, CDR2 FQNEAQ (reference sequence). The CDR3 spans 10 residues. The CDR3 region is CASSQGEQYF. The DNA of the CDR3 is TGTGCCAGCAGCCAGGGAGAGCAGTACTTC.

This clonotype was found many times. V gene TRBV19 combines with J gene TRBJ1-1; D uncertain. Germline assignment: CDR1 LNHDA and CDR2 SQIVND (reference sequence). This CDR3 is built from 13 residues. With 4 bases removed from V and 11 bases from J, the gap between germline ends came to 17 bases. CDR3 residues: CASSTHAGQQAFF. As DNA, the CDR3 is TGTGCCAGTAGTACTCACGCGGGTCAGCAGGCTTTCTTT. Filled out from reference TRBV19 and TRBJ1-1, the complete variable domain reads DGGITQSPKYLFRKEGQNVTLSCEQNLNHDAMYWYRQDPGQGLRLIYYSQIVNDFQKGDIAEGYSVSREKKESFPLTVTSAQKNPTAFYLCASSTHAGQQAFFGQGTRLTVV.

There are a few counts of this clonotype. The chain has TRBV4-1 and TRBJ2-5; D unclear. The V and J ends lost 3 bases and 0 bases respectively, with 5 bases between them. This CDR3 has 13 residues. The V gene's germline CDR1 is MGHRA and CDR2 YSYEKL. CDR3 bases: TGCGCCAGCAGCCACTGGCACCAAGAGACCCAGTACTTC. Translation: CASSHWHQETQYF.

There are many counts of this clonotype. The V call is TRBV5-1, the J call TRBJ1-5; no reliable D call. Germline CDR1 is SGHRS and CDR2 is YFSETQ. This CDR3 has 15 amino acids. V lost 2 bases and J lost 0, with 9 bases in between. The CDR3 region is CASSLGGTSNQPQHF. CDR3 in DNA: TGCGCCAGCAGCTTAGGAGGTACTAGCAATCAGCCCCAGCATTTT. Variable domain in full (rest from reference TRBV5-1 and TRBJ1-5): KAGVTQTPRYLIKTRGQQVTLSCSPISGHRSVSWYQQTPGQGLQFLFEYFSETQRNKGNFPGRFSGRQFSNSRSEMNVSTLELGDSALYLCASSLGGTSNQPQHFGDGTRLSIL.

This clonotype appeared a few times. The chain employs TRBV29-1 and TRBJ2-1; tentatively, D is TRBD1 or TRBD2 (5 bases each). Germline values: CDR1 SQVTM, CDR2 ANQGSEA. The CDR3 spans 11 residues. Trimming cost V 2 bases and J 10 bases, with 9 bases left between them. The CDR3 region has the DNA TGCAGCGTTGAACGGGGCGGCGAGCAGTTCTTC. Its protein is CSVERGGEQFF.

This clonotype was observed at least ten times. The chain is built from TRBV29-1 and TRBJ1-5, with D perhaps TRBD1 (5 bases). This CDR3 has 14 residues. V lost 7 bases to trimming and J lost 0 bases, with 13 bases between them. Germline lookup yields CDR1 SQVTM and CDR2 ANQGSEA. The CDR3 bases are TGCAGCGCTTCTCAGGGCCATAGCAATCAGCCCCAGCATTTT. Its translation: CSASQGHSNQPQHF.

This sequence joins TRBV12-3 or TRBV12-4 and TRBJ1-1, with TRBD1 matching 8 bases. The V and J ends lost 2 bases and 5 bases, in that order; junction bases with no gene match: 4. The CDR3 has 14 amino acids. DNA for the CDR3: TGTGCCAGCAGTTTATGGCAGGGGGCAACTGAAGCTTTCTTT. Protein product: CASSLWQGATEAFF.

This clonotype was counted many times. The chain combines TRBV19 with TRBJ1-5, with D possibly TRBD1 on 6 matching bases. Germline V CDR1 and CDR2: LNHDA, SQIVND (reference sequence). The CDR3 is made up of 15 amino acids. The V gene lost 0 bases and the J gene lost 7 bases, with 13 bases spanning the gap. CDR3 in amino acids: CASSIDGGGGQPQHF. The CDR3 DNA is TGTGCCAGTAGTATAGATGGTGGGGGCGGGCAGCCCCAGCATTTT.

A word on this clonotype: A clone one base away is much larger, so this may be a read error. The CDR3 bases are TGTGCCAGTAGCGACGGGAGCTCTGGAAGCACCATATATTTT. This codes for CASSDGSSGSTIYF. V and J are TRBV19 and TRBJ1-3; D ambiguous. The CDR3 extends over 14 amino acids. The germline V gene encodes CDR1 LNHDA and CDR2 SQIVND (reference sequence).

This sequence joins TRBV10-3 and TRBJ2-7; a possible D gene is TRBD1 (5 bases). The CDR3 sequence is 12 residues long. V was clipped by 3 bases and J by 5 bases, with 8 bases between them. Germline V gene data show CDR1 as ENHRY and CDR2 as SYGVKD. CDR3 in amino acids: CAISDQGDEQYF. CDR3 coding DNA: TGTGCCATCAGTGATCAAGGGGACGAGCAGTACTTC.

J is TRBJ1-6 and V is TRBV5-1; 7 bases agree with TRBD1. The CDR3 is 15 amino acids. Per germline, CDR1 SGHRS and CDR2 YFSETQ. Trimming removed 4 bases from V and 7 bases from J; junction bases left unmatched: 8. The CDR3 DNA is TGCGCCAGCAGCCCACGGGAGGGGGCAAATTCACCCCTCCACTTT. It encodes CASSPREGANSPLHF.

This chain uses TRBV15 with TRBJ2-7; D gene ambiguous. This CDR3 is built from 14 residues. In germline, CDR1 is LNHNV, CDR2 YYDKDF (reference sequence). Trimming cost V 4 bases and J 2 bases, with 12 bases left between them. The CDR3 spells CATSKTEVPYEQYF. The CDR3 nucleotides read TGTGCCACCAGCAAAACTGAGGTCCCCTACGAGCAGTACTTC.

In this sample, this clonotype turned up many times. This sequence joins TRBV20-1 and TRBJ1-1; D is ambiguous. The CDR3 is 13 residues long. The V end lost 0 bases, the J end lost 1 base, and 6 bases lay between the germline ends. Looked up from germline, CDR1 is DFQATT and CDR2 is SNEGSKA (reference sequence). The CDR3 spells CSAREWKNTEAFF. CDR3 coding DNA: TGCAGTGCTAGAGAGTGGAAGAACACTGAAGCTTTCTTT.

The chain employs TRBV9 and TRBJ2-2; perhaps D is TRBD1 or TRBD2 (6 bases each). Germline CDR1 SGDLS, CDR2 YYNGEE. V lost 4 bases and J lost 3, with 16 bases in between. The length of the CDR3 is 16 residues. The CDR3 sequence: CASSLGGQVHTGELFF. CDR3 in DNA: TGTGCCAGCAGCCTAGGGGGGCAGGTTCACACCGGGGAGCTGTTTTTT.

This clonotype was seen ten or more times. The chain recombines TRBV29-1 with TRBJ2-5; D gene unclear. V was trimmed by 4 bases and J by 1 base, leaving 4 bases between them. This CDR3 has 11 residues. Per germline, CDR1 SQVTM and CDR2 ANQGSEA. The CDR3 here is CSVAGQETQYF. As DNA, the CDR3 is TGCAGCGTTGCCGGCCAAGAGACCCAGTACTTC.

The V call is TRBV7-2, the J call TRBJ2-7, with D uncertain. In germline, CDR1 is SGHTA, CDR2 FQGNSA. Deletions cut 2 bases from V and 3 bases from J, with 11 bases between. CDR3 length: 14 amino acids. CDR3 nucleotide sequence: TGTGCCAGCAGCTTAATCCCTAATGGCTACGAGCAGTACTTC. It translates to CASSLIPNGYEQYF.

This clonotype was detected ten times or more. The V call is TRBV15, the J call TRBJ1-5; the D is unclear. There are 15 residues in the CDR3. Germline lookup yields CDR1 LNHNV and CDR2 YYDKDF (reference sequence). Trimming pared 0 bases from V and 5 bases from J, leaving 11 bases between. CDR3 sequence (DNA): TGTGCCACCAGCAGAGATTCGAGGGCGGATCAGCCCCAGCATTTT. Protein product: CATSRDSRADQPQHF.

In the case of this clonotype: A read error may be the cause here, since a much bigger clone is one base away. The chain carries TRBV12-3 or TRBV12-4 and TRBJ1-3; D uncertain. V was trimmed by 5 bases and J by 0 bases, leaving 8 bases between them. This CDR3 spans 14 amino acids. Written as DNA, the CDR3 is TGTGCCAGCAGTCCCCCGGTCTCTGGAAACACCATATATTTT. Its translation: CASSPPVSGNTIYF.

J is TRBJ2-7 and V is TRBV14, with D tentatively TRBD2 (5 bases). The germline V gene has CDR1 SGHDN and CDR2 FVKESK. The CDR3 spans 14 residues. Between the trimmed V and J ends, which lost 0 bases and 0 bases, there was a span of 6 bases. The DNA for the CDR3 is TGTGCCAGCAGCCAAGATACTAGCTCCTACGAGCAGTACTTC. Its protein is CASSQDTSSYEQYF. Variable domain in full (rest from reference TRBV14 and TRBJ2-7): EAGVTQFPSHSVIEKGQTVTLRCDPISGHDNLYWYRRVMGKEIKFLLHFVKESKQDESGMPNNRFLAERTGGTYSTLKVQPAELEDSGVYFCASSQDTSSYEQYFGPGTRLTVT.

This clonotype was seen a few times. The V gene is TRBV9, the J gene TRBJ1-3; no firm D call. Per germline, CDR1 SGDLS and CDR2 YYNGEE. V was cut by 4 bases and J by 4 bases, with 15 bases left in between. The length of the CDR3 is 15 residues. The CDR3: CASSPGRVGGNTIYF. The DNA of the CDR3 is TGTGCCAGCAGCCCGGGCCGGGTCGGGGGAAACACCATATATTTT.

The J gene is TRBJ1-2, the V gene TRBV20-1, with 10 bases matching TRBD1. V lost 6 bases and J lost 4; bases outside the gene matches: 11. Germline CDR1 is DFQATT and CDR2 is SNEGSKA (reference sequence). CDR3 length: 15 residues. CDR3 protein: CSAPGQGRFGYGYTF. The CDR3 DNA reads TGCAGTGCCCCGGGACAGGGGCGGTTCGGCTATGGCTACACCTTC.

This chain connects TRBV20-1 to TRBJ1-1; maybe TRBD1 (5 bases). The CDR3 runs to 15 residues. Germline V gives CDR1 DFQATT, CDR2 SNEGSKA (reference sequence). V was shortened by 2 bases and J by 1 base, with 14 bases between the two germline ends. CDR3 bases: TGCAGTGCTAGATCCCTCGGGAGGGGGAACACTGAAGCTTTCTTT. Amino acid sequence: CSARSLGRGNTEAFF.